This T cell receptor beta chain derives from a study of CD4 T cells in relation to SARS-CoV-2 and coronaviruses. At the level of the study: ViraFEST: roughly 9-day antigen culture of PBMCs, then TCR beta CDR3 sequencing. The negative reference was HIV-1 Nef peptide pool or peptide-free culture.

With respect to this clone: Its target is unknown.

The data were produced by immunoSEQ multiplex PCR, yet TCRdb's version contains in-frame clones alone and is incomplete. The sample shows around 23,000 clones, roughly 80% of them seen only once. The unexposed donors gave CD4+ T cells in about 2010-2019, prior to COVID-19. CD4+ T cells were isolated from the cells after roughly 11 days of culture. Testing used SARS-CoV-2 S/N and four cold-coronavirus spikes on unexposed-donor CD4+ T cells, cells permitting. Trimming removed 6 bases at V and 2 bases at J, with 16 bases between. The length of the CDR3 is 15 residues. Germline CDR1 LNHDA, CDR2 SQIVND (reference sequence). Study-wide findings and caveats: No crossreactivity against non-spike viral proteins was tested here.

The clonotype comes from a human donor in good health. The source material was CD4+ T cells from PBMCs, cultured in vitro. The chain links TRBV19 to TRBJ1-1; possibly TRBD1 for D (5 bases). The CDR3 DNA is TGTGCCAGTAGCCCGACCCGGGACTTAAACACTGAAGCTTTCTTT. Its protein is CASSPTRDLNTEAFF.